This T cell receptor beta chain emerged from a study of T-cell memory formation after mild COVID-19. Study-level results: Contracting CD8+ clones were enriched in EMRA, CD4+ mainly in CM and EM. Day 15 to 85 contractors were CD4/CD8 balanced; later expanders leaned CD4+.

This clonotype appeared a few times. The antigen is not known. V shed 6 bases, J shed 13 bases, and the junction held 10 bases outside the gene matches. The length of the CDR3 is 12 residues. The germline gives CDR1 MDHEN, CDR2 SYDVKM. TCR alpha and TCR beta cDNA libraries with sample barcodes and UMIs came from 5'RACE using constant-segment primers. TCRdb reprocessed the 5' RACE reads with MiXCR, giving one entry per CDR3 protein. This sample has under 200,000 distinct CDR3 sequences, with less than 40% found just once. The material sequenced was PBMCs or a T cell subset sorted from them (not recorded which). This clonotype originated in an adult woman who had mild COVID-19 (a few samples of this study predate the infection). Cell type and time point are not known. V gene TRBV28 combines with J gene TRBJ1-1; TRBD1 agrees at 8 bases. The CDR3 DNA sequence: TGTGCCAGCAGCCGGGACAGGTTGCGGGTTTTCTTT. Translated: CASSRDRLRVFF.